This TCR beta chain was sequenced during a study of PD-L1 blockade in urothelial cancer. Study overall: Before enrollment, 0 to 3 chemotherapy regimens had been given to patients. Samples came from 3 weeks, at the second dose, and 6 weeks into treatment.

As for time point: pretreatment peripheral blood. Germline V gives CDR1 LNHDA, CDR2 SQIVND (reference sequence). CDR3 size: 16 residues. Trimming stripped 3 bases from V and 1 base from J, with 16 bases between. Clones were read by immunoSEQ multiplex PCR, and TCRdb kept only the in-frame ones, dropping some. The top ten clones hold approximately 14% of a sample with over 30,000 clones, 84% of them seen once. Source: PBMCs, taken around atezolizumab (anti-PD-L1) treatment. The sequence derives from a man between 60 and 75 years old with urothelial cancer. This chain joins TRBV19 and TRBJ2-7, with D possibly TRBD1 on 5 matching bases. The CDR3: CASSMARVLYSYEQYF. CDR3 coding DNA: TGTGCCAGTAGTATGGCCAGGGTTCTGTATTCCTACGAGCAGTACTTC.